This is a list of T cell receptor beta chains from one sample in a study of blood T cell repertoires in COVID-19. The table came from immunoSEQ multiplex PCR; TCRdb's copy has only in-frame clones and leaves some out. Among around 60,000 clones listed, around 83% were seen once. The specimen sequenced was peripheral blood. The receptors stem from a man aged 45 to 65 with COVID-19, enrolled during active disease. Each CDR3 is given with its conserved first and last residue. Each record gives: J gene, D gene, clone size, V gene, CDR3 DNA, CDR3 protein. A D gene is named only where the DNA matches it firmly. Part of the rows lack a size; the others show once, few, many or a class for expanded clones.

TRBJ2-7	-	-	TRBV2	TGTGCCAGCAGTTATTCCTACGAGCAGTACTTC	CASSYSYEQYF
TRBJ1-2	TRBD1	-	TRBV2	TGTGCCAGCAGCCTACAGGGGGGAGGGAACTATGGCTACACCTTC	CASSLQGGGNYGYTF
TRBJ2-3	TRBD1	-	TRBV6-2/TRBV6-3	TGTGCCAGCAGTGACAGGGGGCCCCATACGCAGTATTTT	CASSDRGPHTQYF
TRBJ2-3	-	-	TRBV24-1	TGTGCCACCGGGCCGGCTACAACAGATACGCAGTATTTT	CATGPATTDTQYF
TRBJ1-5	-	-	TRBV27	TGTGCCAGCAGGCGGGCCAGGGGTCAGCCCCAGCATTTT	CASRRARGQPQHF
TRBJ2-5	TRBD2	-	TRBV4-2	TGTGCCAGCAGCCAAGGAGCGGGAGGACGTCAAGAGACCCAGTACTTC	CASSQGAGGRQETQYF
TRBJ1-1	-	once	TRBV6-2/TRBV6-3	TGTGCCAGCAGCCCCGGGATCGTGACTGAAGCTTTCTTT	CASSPGIVTEAFF
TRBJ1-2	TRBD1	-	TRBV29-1	TGCAGCGTTGAAGATGCGTTAGGGACAGGGCGATACTATGGCTACACCTTC	CSVEDALGTGRYYGYTF
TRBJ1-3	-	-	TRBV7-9	TGTGCCAGCAGCTCTCAGGGGAACTCTGGAAACACCATATATTTT	CASSSQGNSGNTIYF
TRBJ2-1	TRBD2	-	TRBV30	TGTGCCTGGATTTACAAAGGGCTAGCGGGAGTCAATGAGCAGTTCTTC	CAWIYKGLAGVNEQFF
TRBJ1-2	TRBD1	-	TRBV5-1	TGCGCCAGCAGCTTGGACCTAACCGGGACAGGGGGAGGCTACACCTTC	CASSLDLTGTGGGYTF
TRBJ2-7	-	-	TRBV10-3	TGTGCCATCAGTGAGTCGGTCGGGGCTCGGGGGTACGAGCAGTACTTC	CAISESVGARGYEQYF
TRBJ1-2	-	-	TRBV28	TGTGCCAGCAGTACCGATCGGACATATGGCTACACCTTC	CASSTDRTYGYTF
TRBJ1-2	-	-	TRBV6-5	TGTGCCAGCAGTTCTACGTACGACAGGATCCTCTATGGCTACACCTTC	CASSSTYDRILYGYTF
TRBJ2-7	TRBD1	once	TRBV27	TGTGTCGTCTACACAGGGGGCCCCTCCTACGAGCAGTACTTC	CVVYTGGPSYEQYF
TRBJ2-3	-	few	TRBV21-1	TGTGCCAGCAGCAAAAGCGGGAGGGCCGACACAGATACGCAGTATTTT	CASSKSGRADTDTQYF
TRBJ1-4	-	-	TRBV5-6	TGTGCCAGCAGCTCCGCGCGGAATGAAAAACTGTTTTTT	CASSSARNEKLFF
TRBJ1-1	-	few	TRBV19	TGTGCCAGTAGTATGGTAGGGGCAGGAGGGACTGAAGCTTTCTTT	CASSMVGAGGTEAFF
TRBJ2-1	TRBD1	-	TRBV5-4	TGTGCCAGCAGCGGGACAGGGGGGGAAGATGAGCAGTTCTTC	CASSGTGGEDEQFF
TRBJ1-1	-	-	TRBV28	TGTGCCAGCAGCCCAAGTTCGGGGGGCGCTTCTTCAGCAGGTAAAGGTGAAGCTTTCTTT	CASSPSSGGASSAGKGEAFF
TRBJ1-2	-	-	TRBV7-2	TGTGCCAGCAGCTTAGCTACGGGAACTAACTATGGCTACACCTTC	CASSLATGTNYGYTF
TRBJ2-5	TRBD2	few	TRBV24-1	TGTGCCACCAGTGACCGGGGACTAGCGGGAGGCGAGACCCAGTACTTC	CATSDRGLAGGETQYF
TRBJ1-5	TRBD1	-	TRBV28	TGTGCCAGCAGTGCAGGGGGGCAGCCCCAGCATTTT	CASSAGGQPQHF
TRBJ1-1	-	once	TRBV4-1	TGCGCCAGCAGCCAAGTAGCGGGTAGGGACACTGAAGCTTTCTTT	CASSQVAGRDTEAFF
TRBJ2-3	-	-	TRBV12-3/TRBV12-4	TGTGCCAGCACTGCGAGCGGCACAGATACGCAGTATTTT	CASTASGTDTQYF
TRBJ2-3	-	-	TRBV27	TGTGCCACTCGACTGCCTAGCACAGATACGCAGTATTTT	CATRLPSTDTQYF
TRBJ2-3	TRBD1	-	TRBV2	TGTGCCAGCACTATAGACAGGGCCAGCACAGATACGCAGTATTTT	CASTIDRASTDTQYF
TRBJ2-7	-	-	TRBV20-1	TGCAGTGTTCCGGAGTTCTACGAGCAGTACTTC	CSVPEFYEQYF
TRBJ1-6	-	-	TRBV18	TGTGCCAGCTCACCTTTACAGGATTCACCCCTCCACTTT	CASSPLQDSPLHF
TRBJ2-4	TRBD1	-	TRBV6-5	TGTGCCAGCACGACAGGGGGAAACATTCAGTACTTC	CASTTGGNIQYF
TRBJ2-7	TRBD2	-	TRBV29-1	TGCAGCGTTGCCAGCGGGGCTCCCGGAGACGAGCAGTACTTC	CSVASGAPGDEQYF
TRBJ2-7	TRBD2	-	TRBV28	TGTGCCAGCAGTTTCCCTAGCGGGAGCGAGCAGTACTTC	CASSFPSGSEQYF
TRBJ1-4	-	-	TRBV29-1	TGCAGCGTTCGGGGGGATAATGAAAAACTGTTTTTT	CSVRGDNEKLFF
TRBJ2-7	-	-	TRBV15	TGTGCCACCAGCACCGGGTTGGATAACTACGAGCAGTACTTC	CATSTGLDNYEQYF
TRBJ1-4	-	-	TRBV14	TGTGCCAGCAGCCAAACAGCCTCTAATGTAGAAAAACTGTTTTTT	CASSQTASNVEKLFF
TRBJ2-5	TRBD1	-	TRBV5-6	TGTGCCAGCAGTTACGGGACAGTCCAAGAGACCCAGTACTTC	CASSYGTVQETQYF
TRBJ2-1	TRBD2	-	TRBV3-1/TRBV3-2	TGTGCCAGCAGCCCCTACCCGGGAGGACACAATGAGCAGTTCTTC	CASSPYPGGHNEQFF
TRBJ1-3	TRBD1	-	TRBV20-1	TGCAGTGCTAGTGGGACAGGGAGGTCTGGAAACACCATATATTTT	CSASGTGRSGNTIYF
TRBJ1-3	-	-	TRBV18	TGTGCCAGCTCACCAGGGCAGGTCTCTGGAAACACCATATATTTT	CASSPGQVSGNTIYF
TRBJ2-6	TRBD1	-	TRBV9	TGTGCCAGCAGCGTAGCTTGGACAGGGGGGAGCTCTGGGGCCAACGTCCTGACTTTC	CASSVAWTGGSSGANVLTF
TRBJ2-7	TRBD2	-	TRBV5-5	TGTGCCAGCAGCGTATGGGCTAGCGGGAACCGAAAGCTCTACGAGCAGTACTTC	CASSVWASGNRKLYEQYF
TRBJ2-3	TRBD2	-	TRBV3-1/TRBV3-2	TGTGCCAGCAGCCAAGGGCCAGCGGGAGAGGCAGATACGCAGTATTTT	CASSQGPAGEADTQYF
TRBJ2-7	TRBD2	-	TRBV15	TGTGCCACCAGCAGAGATCTGGCTAGCGGGAGGTACGAGCAGTACTTC	CATSRDLASGRYEQYF
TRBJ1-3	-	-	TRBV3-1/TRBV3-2	TGTGCCAGCAGACCGACTCTCCACTCTGGAAACACCATATATTTT	CASRPTLHSGNTIYF
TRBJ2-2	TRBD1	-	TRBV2	TGTGCCAGCCAGACAGGGCCCTCGAACACCGGGGAGCTGTTTTTT	CASQTGPSNTGELFF
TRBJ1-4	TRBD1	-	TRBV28	TGTGCCAGCAGCTACTCGGACAGGGACCAAAAAAAACTGTTTTTT	CASSYSDRDQKKLFF
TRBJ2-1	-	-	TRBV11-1	TGTGCCAGCAGCTTAAGGTCCCTAGCTGACAATGAGCAGTTCTTC	CASSLRSLADNEQFF
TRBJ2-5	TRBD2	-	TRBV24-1	TGTGCCACCAGTGACCCGGGAGGGAGTCAAGAGACCCAGTACTTC	CATSDPGGSQETQYF
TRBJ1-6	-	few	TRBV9	TGTGCCAGCAGCGTAGAGGGGAGGTACAATTCACCCCTCCACTTT	CASSVEGRYNSPLHF
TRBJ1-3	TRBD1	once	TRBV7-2	TGTGCCAGCAGCTTAGCCGGGACAGTCTCTGGAAACACCATATATTTT	CASSLAGTVSGNTIYF
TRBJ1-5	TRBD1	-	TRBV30	TGTGCCTGGGCGCAGGGGGCTGGGAATCAGCCCCAGCATTTT	CAWAQGAGNQPQHF